The clone carrying this TCR beta chain turned up a few times. The antigen remains unidentified. In the PCR, 60 Vbeta and 13 Jbeta primers were used. Sequencing was performed with immunoSEQ multiplex PCR; in TCRdb, only in-frame clones are kept and a portion is missing. The sample lists about 50,000 clones, 60% to 75% occurring once. The data derive from a study of cytomegalovirus exposure and HLA in healthy donors. The CDR3 length is 17 residues. Germline loops: CDR1 SGHTS, CDR2 YDEGEE. The V gene lost 2 bases and the J gene lost 0 bases, with 17 bases spanning the gap. The study's findings and limits: Some V segments (TRBV6-2 and TRBV6-3 among them) were excluded as indistinguishable. Apparent HLA restriction characterized most CMV-associated TCR beta chains in a later analysis. A later analysis reportedly found fewer N-insertions in an Asian-associated ancestry cluster than the roughly 670-donor mean.

V is TRBV5-8 and J is TRBJ1-1; D perhaps matches TRBD1 (6 bases). The sequence came from a woman between 50 and 59 years old in good health and CMV-seronegative. The material sequenced was PBMCs. CDR3 in DNA: TGTGCCAGCAGCTTAGGATCCTGGGGGGGCATGAACACTGAAGCTTTCTTT. Residues: CASSLGSWGGMNTEAFF.